Sequencing of this TCR beta chain was carried out in a study of long-term antiretroviral therapy in people with HIV. Study conclusions and caveats: Repertoires with HIV possessed tighter CDR3 length spans than those of controls.

The CDR3 runs to 14 residues. V was shortened by 5 bases and J by 2 bases, with 9 bases between the two germline ends. Germline CDR1 MNHEY, CDR2 SMNVEV (reference sequence). An immunoSEQ assay, version v3.0, was performed at survey level. The assay was immunoSEQ multiplex PCR, and TCRdb's table has in-frame clones only and misses some. The sample contains about 15,000 clones, roughly 92% of which appear only once. As regards this clone: Its antigen remains unidentified.

The sequencing used unsorted PBMCs, collected 0.6 years after starting antiretroviral therapy. V usage is TRBV27 and J usage is TRBJ1-4, with D hard to call. The sequence derives from a woman aged 40 to 55 with HIV. As DNA, the CDR3 is TGTGCCAGCAGTAGGTCGTTCACTAATGAAAAACTGTTTTTT. It is translated as CASSRSFTNEKLFF.